This TCR beta chain was identified in a study of control samples from healthy donors and cancer patients. The protocol was immunoSEQ multiplex PCR, while the TCRdb copy is restricted to in-frame clones and leaves out a portion. Of roughly 150,000 clones in the sample, about 89% are singletons; the top ten hold more than 4%. Sequences were obtained from blood. The source is a man in his thirties or forties in good health.

The CDR3 protein is CASSEAERKPQHF. The CDR3 coding sequence is TGTGCCAGCAGTGAAGCCGAAAGAAAGCCCCAGCATTTT. This chain joins TRBV6-1 and TRBJ1-5; no clear D. CDR1 and CDR2 from the germline V gene are MNHNS and SASEGT. With 0 bases removed from V and 8 bases from J, the gap between germline ends came to 8 bases. The CDR3 is made up of 13 amino acids.